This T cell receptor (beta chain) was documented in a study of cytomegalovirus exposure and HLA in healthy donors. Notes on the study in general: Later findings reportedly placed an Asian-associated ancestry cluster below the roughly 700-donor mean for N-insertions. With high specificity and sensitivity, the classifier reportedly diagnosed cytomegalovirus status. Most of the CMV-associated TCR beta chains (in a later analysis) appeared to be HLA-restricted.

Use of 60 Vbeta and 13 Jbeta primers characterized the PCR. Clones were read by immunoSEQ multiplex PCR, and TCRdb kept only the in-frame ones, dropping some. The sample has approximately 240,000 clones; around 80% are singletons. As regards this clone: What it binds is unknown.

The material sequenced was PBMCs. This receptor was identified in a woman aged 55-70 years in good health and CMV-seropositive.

The CDR3: CASRAAGTGFSGELFF. The CDR3 nucleotides are TGTGCCAGCAGAGCCGCCGGGACAGGGTTTTCCGGGGAGCTGTTTTTT. V usage is TRBV2 and J usage is TRBJ2-2, with 9 bases that match TRBD1. This CDR3 contains 16 residues. CDR1 is SNHLY and CDR2 is FYNNEI in the germline V gene. V shed 6 bases, J shed 6 bases, and the junction held 11 bases outside the gene matches.